The present T cell receptor beta chain was sequenced within a study of tumor and adjacent non-tumor tissue in lung cancer. Overall study context: Histology: about a dozen adenocarcinoma, a couple of squamous cell carcinoma, 1 small cell lung cancer. Patients were aged roughly 30 to 76, 10 men and roughly 5 women, stage I to III.

CDR3 length equals 19 residues. TCRbeta libraries were built with three rounds of nested PCR, modified from ARM-PCR. TCRdb used MiXCR to reprocess the multiplex PCR reads, holding one entry per CDR3 protein. The data show fewer than 120,000 distinct CDR3 sequences, with around 82% seen just once and 22% held by the top ten. Findings and caveats of the study: Tumor repertoires had a smaller top 100 clone share than normal lung. TCR diversity was significantly greater in tumor than normal lung tissue.

Concerning this clonotype: Its antigen remains unknown. The junction differs from germline at one of its ends, possibly a read error.

No cell sorting was done before RNA was extracted from the tissue. Sequenced material: lung tumor tissue. The sequence was obtained from a man in his sixties or seventies with non-small cell lung cancer. The chain joins TRBV12-3 or TRBV12-4 to TRBJ2-2; the match to TRBD2 covers 10 bases. Here the CDR3 reads CASSFWGLARGKNNGELVF. Written as DNA, the CDR3 is TGTGCCAGCAGTTTTTGGGGACTAGCGAGGGGTAAGAACAACGGGGAGCTGGTTTTT.